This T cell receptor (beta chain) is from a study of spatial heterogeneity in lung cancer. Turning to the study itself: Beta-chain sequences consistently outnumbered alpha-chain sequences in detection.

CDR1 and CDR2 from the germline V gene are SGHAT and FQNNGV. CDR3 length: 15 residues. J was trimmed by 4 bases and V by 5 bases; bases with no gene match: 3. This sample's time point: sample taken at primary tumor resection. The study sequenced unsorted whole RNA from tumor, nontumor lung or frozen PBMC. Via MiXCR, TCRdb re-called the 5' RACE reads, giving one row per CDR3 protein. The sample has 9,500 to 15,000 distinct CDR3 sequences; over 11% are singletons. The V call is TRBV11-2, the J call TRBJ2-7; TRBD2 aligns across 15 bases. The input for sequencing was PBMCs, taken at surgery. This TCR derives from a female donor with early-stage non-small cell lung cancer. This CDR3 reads CASSVGLAGGYEQYF. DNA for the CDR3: TGTGCCAGCAGCGTGGGACTAGCGGGGGGTTACGAGCAGTACTTC.